This TCR beta chain comes out of a study of blood T cell repertoires in COVID-19. Overall study: The origin of the acute and convalescent COVID-19 samples was the United States, Italy and Spain. From T cells, B-cell-depleted T cells, or PBMCs came the material, which was cDNA or gDNA.

Cohorts were based on clinical histories the participants reported. All exposed participants met a person with COVID-19 within 2 weeks before entering the study. The CDR3 is 11 residues long. V was pared by 4 bases and J by 4 bases, with 4 bases between. Here immunoSEQ multiplex PCR was the method, and the copy in TCRdb shows in-frame clones only, minus some. The repertoire holds 300,000 to 400,000 clones, with around 85% as singletons. The sequenced material came from PBMCs or T cells enriched from blood (not recorded which). The chain combines TRBV12-3 or TRBV12-4 with TRBJ2-5; D call uncertain. The clonotype originates from a woman between 25 and 40 years old who had been exposed to COVID-19. The CDR3 region is CASSSTETQYF. In DNA, the CDR3 is TGTGCCAGCAGTTCTACAGAGACCCAGTACTTC.